The 27 T cell receptor beta chains listed next were all sequenced from one sample in a study of read filtering for tumor transcriptome and immune sequencing. Molecular barcoded adaptors covering alpha/delta and beta/gamma chains were used on approximately 400 ng RNA. TCRdb itself ran the reads through MiXCR, one entry per CDR3 protein. The table includes around 40,000 distinct CDR3 sequences, 10% to 15% detected once. Input material: a population of CD138-negative cells sorted from bone marrow. These receptors originate from a donor over 35 with multiple myeloma.

This clonotype occurred many times. The V call is TRBV2, the J call TRBJ2-4; D not resolved. The CDR3 sequence is 10 residues long. Germline CDR1 and CDR2: SNHLY and FYNNEI. Trimming took 8 bases from V and 9 from J, leaving 8 bases between them. This CDR3 is CASGKSIQYF. Here the CDR3 DNA reads TGTGCCAGCGGGAAGAGCATTCAGTACTTC.

A remark on this clonotype: With a much larger clone just one base away, this may be a read error. This rearrangement joins TRBV4-1 to TRBJ2-2; 12 bases are a match to TRBD2. The CDR3 sequence is 17 residues long. From germline, CDR1 is MGHRA and CDR2 YSYEKL. Trimming at V came to 6 bases and at J to 5 bases, leaving 10 bases not matched to a gene. CDR3: CASSYRTSGAYTGELFF. In nucleotides, the CDR3 is TGCGCCAGCAGTTACCGGACTAGCGGGGCCTATACCGGGGAGCTGTTTTTT.

This clonotype came up many times. The chain couples TRBV2 to TRBJ2-5; no reliable D call. V was pared by 10 bases and J by 4 bases, with 16 bases between. The CDR3 runs 13 residues. In germline, CDR1 is SNHLY, CDR2 FYNNEI. CDR3: CATQARPGETQYF. CDR3 in DNA: TGTGCCACCCAGGCTCGGCCCGGAGAGACCCAGTACTTC.

The chain recombines TRBV7-2 with TRBJ2-3; perhaps TRBD2 as D (6 bases). The CDR3 extends over 16 amino acids. Deletions cut 2 bases from V and 2 bases from J, with 14 bases between. Germline assignment: CDR1 SGHTA and CDR2 FQGNSA. The CDR3 DNA follows: TGTGCCAGCAGCTTAAGTACGGCGGGGCCCACAGATACGCAGTATTTT. It yields the protein CASSLSTAGPTDTQYF. The full variable domain, in which reference TRBV7-2 and TRBJ2-3 provide the parts outside the CDR3, is GAGVSQSPSNKVTEKGKDVELRCDPISGHTALYWYRQSLGQGLEFLIYFQGNSAPDKSGLPSDRFSAERTGGSVSTLTIQRTQQEDSAVYLCASSLSTAGPTDTQYFGPGTRLTVL.

This clonotype came up many times. V gene TRBV27 combines with J gene TRBJ2-1; 11 positions agree with TRBD2. The CDR3 extends over 15 amino acids. Losses at the gene ends were 4 bases for V and 6 bases for J; bases not matched to a gene: 5. Germline V gene sequence: CDR1 MNHEY, CDR2 SMNVEV (reference sequence). CDR3 protein: CASSSLLAGANEQFF. CDR3 nucleotide sequence: TGTGCCAGCAGTTCCCTACTAGCGGGGGCCAATGAGCAGTTCTTC.

This clonotype was detected many times. This chain joins TRBV6-5 and TRBJ2-7; perhaps TRBD2 as D (6 bases). The germline V gene encodes CDR1 MNHEY and CDR2 SVGAGI. Trimming left V 0 bases short and J 2 bases short, with 14 bases between. This CDR3 spans 16 amino acids. The CDR3 spells CASSYSHLTGAYEQYF. Written as DNA, the CDR3 is TGTGCCAGCAGTTACTCCCATTTGACGGGGGCCTACGAGCAGTACTTC.

There are many counts of this clonotype. The chain has TRBV18 and TRBJ2-5; no definite D call. Looked up from germline, CDR1 is KGHSH and CDR2 is LQKENI. V lost 8 bases and J lost 3, with 7 bases in between. The CDR3 is 11 amino acids. The CDR3 is CASSPEETQYF. CDR3 nucleotide sequence: TGTGCCAGCAGCCCTGAAGAGACCCAGTACTTC.

This clonotype was observed at least ten times. This chain uses TRBV29-1 with TRBJ2-7; D might be TRBD2 (6 bases). CDR1 is SQVTM, CDR2 ANQGSEA, per germline. CDR3 size: 12 residues. V was trimmed by 6 bases and J by 5 bases, leaving 14 bases between them. In DNA form, the CDR3 reads TGCAGCGTCGGGACTTCAGGCCACGAGCAGTACTTC. Translated: CSVGTSGHEQYF.

About this clonotype itself: The junction does not match germline at one end; this may be a read error. The genes are TRBV19 and TRBJ2-1; no firm D call. The CDR3 runs 12 residues. Germline-derived CDR1 and CDR2 are LNHDA and SQIVND (reference sequence). Written as DNA, the CDR3 is TGTGCCAGTATTGGCGGTGGAAATGGGCAGTTCTTC. It is translated as CASIGGGNGQFF.

This clonotype has ten or more counts. This chain joins TRBV11-1 and TRBJ2-2; D is perhaps TRBD2 (6 bases). The V and J ends lost 3 bases and 4 bases respectively, with 9 bases between them. Germline loops: CDR1 SGHAT, CDR2 FQDESV (reference sequence). CDR3 length: 14 residues. The CDR3 sequence is CASSFQRVTGELFF. The CDR3 DNA reads as TGTGCCAGCAGCTTCCAGCGGGTCACCGGGGAGCTGTTTTTT.

This clonotype is medium-sized (0.01 to 0.1%) within its sample. This rearrangement joins TRBV7-8 to TRBJ2-7; possibly TRBD2 for D (7 bases). The length of the CDR3 is 15 residues. Trimming stripped 1 base from V and 3 bases from J, with 13 bases between. CDR1 is SGHVS and CDR2 is FQNEAQ in the germline V gene. CDR3 DNA: TGTGCCAGCAGCTTAGAAGGCGGGGGCCGCTACGAGCAGTACTTC. Encoded protein: CASSLEGGGRYEQYF.

At least ten counts were recorded for this clonotype. The chain employs TRBV5-4 and TRBJ2-7; 8 bases align to TRBD1. CDR1 and CDR2 from the germline V gene are SGHNT and YYREEE (reference sequence). V shed 3 bases and J 2 bases; nucleotides not matched to a gene: 4. There are 14 residues in the CDR3. The CDR3 nucleotides read TGTGCCAGCAGCTGGACAGGGAATCCCTACGAGCAGTACTTC. Encoded protein: CASSWTGNPYEQYF.

This clonotype was detected many times. V and J are TRBV5-1 and TRBJ2-3; unclear D gene. V lost 0 bases, J lost 5 bases, and 10 bases lay in between. The CDR3 is made up of 14 amino acids. Germline lookup yields CDR1 SGHRS and CDR2 YFSETQ. The CDR3 DNA follows: TGCGCCAGCAGCTTGGGAGCTGAAGGAGATACGCAGTATTTT. This codes for CASSLGAEGDTQYF.

In its sample, this clonotype was seen a few times. The CDR3 DNA follows: TGTGCCAGCAGCTTAGGGACCGGGGAGACCCAGTACTTC. The encoded protein is CASSLGTGETQYF. This chain joins TRBV5-5 and TRBJ2-5, with D perhaps assigned TRBD1 or TRBD2 (5 bases each). V was cut by 2 bases and J by 5 bases, with 10 bases left in between. Germline CDR1 reads SGHKS; CDR2 reads YYEKEE (reference sequence). This CDR3 is 13 amino acids long.

The table lists this clonotype with many counts. The chain combines TRBV23-1 with TRBJ2-1; no definite D call. TRBV23-1 is annotated as an ORF whose role is uncertain. This CDR3 is built from 9 residues. V dropped 5 bases and J dropped 9 bases, with 2 bases sitting between them. The CDR3 DNA sequence: TGCGCCAGCAGTAGTGAGCAGTTCTTC. Encoded protein: CASSSEQFF.

This clonotype was observed at least ten times. J is TRBJ2-7 and V is TRBV3-1; no definite D call. The CDR3 sequence is 16 residues long. Looked up from germline, CDR1 is LGHDT and CDR2 is YNNKEL (reference sequence). The V end lost 0 bases, the J end lost 2 bases, and 14 bases lay between the germline ends. CDR3 residues: CASSQDQAGPPYEQYF. Written as DNA, the CDR3 is TGTGCCAGCAGCCAAGATCAGGCAGGCCCCCCCTACGAGCAGTACTTC.

As for this clonotype: This could be a read error, since a much larger clone is one nucleotide away. The V gene is TRBV7-9, the J gene TRBJ1-1, with D possibly being TRBD1 (5 bases). Germline CDR1 and CDR2: SEHNR and FQNEAQ (reference sequence). The CDR3 loop spans 13 amino acids. The CDR3 coding sequence is TGTGCCAGCAGCTTAGGACAGAGTTCTGAAGCTCTCTTT. This gives the protein CASSLGQSSEALF.

This chain joins TRBV11-2 and TRBJ2-1; D is perhaps TRBD2 (6 bases). V was clipped by 1 base and J by 5 bases, with 21 bases between them. This CDR3 region has 18 residues. The germline V gene has CDR1 SGHAT and CDR2 FQNNGV. Here the CDR3 reads CASSLAGGLASQDNEQFF. The CDR3 DNA reads TGTGCCAGCAGCTTAGCAGGCGGGCTAGCGAGCCAGGACAATGAGCAGTTCTTC.

Many counts were recorded for this clonotype. This chain joins TRBV6-1 and TRBJ1-2; D unresolved. This CDR3 is built from 17 residues. Germline-derived CDR1 and CDR2 are MNHNS and SASEGT. Trimming pared 2 bases from V and 4 bases from J, leaving 20 bases between. The DNA for the CDR3 is TGTGCCAGCAGTGAATCTGACACTCTGTTTTGGGTCTATGGCTACACCTTC. It specifies CASSESDTLFWVYGYTF.

This clonotype was observed at least ten times. J is TRBJ2-3 and V is TRBV15; 7 nucleotides align to TRBD2. J was trimmed by 4 bases and V by 0 bases; bases with no gene match: 4. The CDR3 contains 15 residues. Germline V gives CDR1 LNHNV, CDR2 YYDKDF (reference sequence). The CDR3 sequence is CATSRDLGGADTQYF. The CDR3 DNA follows: TGTGCCACCAGCAGAGATCTGGGGGGGGCAGATACGCAGTATTTT.

Many counts were recorded for this clonotype. V gene TRBV28 combines with J gene TRBJ2-7; TRBD1 agrees at 8 bases. This CDR3 has 11 residues. With V trimmed by 10 bases and J by 7 bases, 6 bases remained unmatched. Germline assignment: CDR1 MDHEN and CDR2 SYDVKM. The chain's CDR3 is CANQGAGEQYF. The CDR3 coding sequence is TGTGCCAACCAGGGGGCGGGGGAGCAGTACTTC.

This clonotype appeared many times. V usage is TRBV20-1 and J usage is TRBJ1-2, with 7 bases identical to TRBD1. The CDR3 totals 14 residues. Germline loops: CDR1 DFQATT, CDR2 SNEGSKA (reference sequence). V was clipped by 3 bases and J by 9 bases; unmatched bases: 13. CDR3 residues: CSARDKTGVESYTF. The CDR3 DNA is TGCAGTGCTAGGGATAAAACAGGGGTAGAAAGCTACACCTTC.

This clonotype was counted at least ten times. This chain connects TRBV5-1 to TRBJ2-7; 9 bases fit TRBD1. Germline assignment: CDR1 SGHRS and CDR2 YFSETQ. The CDR3 runs to 14 residues. With V trimmed by 4 bases and J by 6 bases, 8 bases remained unmatched. DNA for the CDR3: TGCGCCAGCAGCCGGGGACAGGGAACGGCCGAGCAGTACTTC. It is translated as CASSRGQGTAEQYF. The whole variable domain, remainder taken from reference TRBV5-1 and TRBJ2-7, is KAGVTQTPRYLIKTRGQQVTLSCSPISGHRSVSWYQQTPGQGLQFLFEYFSETQRNKGNFPGRFSGRQFSNSRSEMNVSTLELGDSALYLCASSRGQGTAEQYFGPGTRLTVT.

This clonotype was seen ten or more times. The chain recombines TRBV29-1 with TRBJ2-6; D gene uncertain. The CDR3 totals 12 residues. Deletions cut 4 bases from V and 2 bases from J, with 3 bases between. From germline, CDR1 is SQVTM and CDR2 ANQGSEA. The CDR3 sequence is CSVGTGANVLTF. The DNA for the CDR3 is TGCAGCGTTGGAACTGGGGCCAACGTCCTGACTTTC.

This clonotype was seen many times. CDR3 amino acids: CASSFGGGNTGELFF. CDR3 nucleotide sequence: TGTGCCAGCAGCTTTGGTGGGGGGAACACCGGGGAGCTGTTTTTT. The V gene is TRBV7-9, the J gene TRBJ2-2, with D perhaps assigned TRBD1 or TRBD2 (5 bases each). The germline CDR1 and CDR2 sequences are SEHNR and FQNEAQ (reference sequence). The CDR3 extends over 15 amino acids. Deletions cut 3 bases from V and 1 base from J, with 9 bases between.

On this clonotype: It is likely a read error: a sequence one base away is far more abundant. The chain employs TRBV7-2 and TRBJ2-7; no clear D gene. CDR1 is SGHTA and CDR2 is FQGNSA in the germline V gene. V was pared by 2 bases and J by 2 bases, with 10 bases between. This CDR3 comprises 14 residues. The CDR3 reads CASSLTNGAYEQYF. CDR3 bases: TGTGCCAGCAGCTTAACGAACGGCGCCTACGAGCAGTACTTC.

This clonotype has ten or more counts. CDR3 in DNA: TGTGCCAGCAGCGCCACAGGGGTCTCTGGGGCCAACGTCCTGACTTTC. Translated, it gives CASSATGVSGANVLTF. J is TRBJ2-6 and V is TRBV7-8; 7 bases align to TRBD1. The length of the CDR3 is 16 residues. Germline CDR1 and CDR2: SGHVS and FQNEAQ. The V gene end was trimmed by 5 bases and the J gene end by 0 bases; junction bases not matched to a gene: 4.